This is a list of T cell receptor beta chains from one sample in a study of blood T cell repertoires in COVID-19. Generated by immunoSEQ multiplex PCR, the TCRdb table keeps only in-frame clones and is missing some. The sample contains under 250,000 clones, 82% of which appear only once. Sequences were obtained from PBMCs or T cells enriched from blood (not recorded which). The receptor source for this set is a woman aged 55-69 years who had recovered from COVID-19. Both conserved end residues are part of each CDR3. Each record gives: V gene, D gene, clone size, J gene, CDR3 DNA, CDR3 protein. The D gene is left open where the match is weak. Clone size is shown for a subset of rows, as once, few, many or a class of expanded clone.

V gene: TRBV3-1/TRBV3-2; D gene: -; clone size: -; J gene: TRBJ2-1; CDR3 DNA: TGTGCCAGCAGCCAAGATGGGTCTAGAGAGCAGTTCTTC; CDR3 protein: CASSQDGSREQFF
V gene: TRBV10-3; D gene: -; clone size: -; J gene: TRBJ1-1; CDR3 DNA: TGTGCCATCAGTGAGTCGGTGGGGGCCGGGGAGATTGAAGCTTTCTTT; CDR3 protein: CAISESVGAGEIEAFF
V gene: TRBV20-1; D gene: TRBD1; clone size: -; J gene: TRBJ2-6; CDR3 DNA: TGCAGTGCTAGTCAAGGACAGGCTGGGGCCAACGTCCTGACTTTC; CDR3 protein: CSASQGQAGANVLTF
V gene: TRBV14; D gene: -; clone size: -; J gene: TRBJ1-2; CDR3 DNA: TGTGCCAGCAGCCAAGATTGGGTCGGAGACTATGGCTACACCTTC; CDR3 protein: CASSQDWVGDYGYTF
V gene: TRBV4-1; D gene: TRBD1; clone size: -; J gene: TRBJ2-5; CDR3 DNA: TGCGCCAGCAGCCACCGGACAGGGGACGAGACCCAGTACTTC; CDR3 protein: CASSHRTGDETQYF
V gene: TRBV19; D gene: TRBD1; clone size: -; J gene: TRBJ1-2; CDR3 DNA: TGTGCCAGTAGTACCGGGACAGGGAGGGATGGCTACACCTTC; CDR3 protein: CASSTGTGRDGYTF
V gene: TRBV20-1; D gene: -; clone size: -; J gene: TRBJ1-1; CDR3 DNA: TGCAGTGCTAGTTCTAGACGAGGAGAAGCTTTCTTT; CDR3 protein: CSASSRRGEAFF
V gene: TRBV5-1; D gene: TRBD1; clone size: once; J gene: TRBJ1-1; CDR3 DNA: TGCGCCAGCAGCTTGGCAGGGGGCATGGTTGGGAACACTGAAGCTTTCTTT; CDR3 protein: CASSLAGGMVGNTEAFF
V gene: TRBV6-5; D gene: TRBD1; clone size: -; J gene: TRBJ2-3; CDR3 DNA: TGTGCCAGCAGTTATGGGGACAGGTCGGCAGATACGCAGTATTTT; CDR3 protein: CASSYGDRSADTQYF
V gene: TRBV11-1; D gene: TRBD1; clone size: -; J gene: TRBJ1-1; CDR3 DNA: TGTGCCAGCAGCCGGACAGGACCCACTGAAGCTTTCTTT; CDR3 protein: CASSRTGPTEAFF
V gene: TRBV18; D gene: TRBD1; clone size: -; J gene: TRBJ1-2; CDR3 DNA: TGTGCCAGCTCACCGGACAGGGACTATGGCTACACCTTC; CDR3 protein: CASSPDRDYGYTF
V gene: TRBV7-2; D gene: TRBD2; clone size: -; J gene: TRBJ2-1; CDR3 DNA: TGTGCCAGCAGCTCACTAGCGGGTCACAATGAGCAGTTCTTC; CDR3 protein: CASSSLAGHNEQFF
V gene: TRBV4-1; D gene: TRBD1; clone size: -; J gene: TRBJ1-6; CDR3 DNA: TGCGCCAGCAGCCAAGAGGAGTCAGGGGGTTTGAATTCACCCCTCCACTTT; CDR3 protein: CASSQEESGGLNSPLHF
V gene: TRBV7-9; D gene: -; clone size: -; J gene: TRBJ2-7; CDR3 DNA: TGTGCCAGCAGCTTATCGGGTCACTCCTACGAGCAGTACTTC; CDR3 protein: CASSLSGHSYEQYF
V gene: TRBV11-1; D gene: -; clone size: -; J gene: TRBJ2-3; CDR3 DNA: TGTGCCAGCAGCTCCAGCGAGGGTGCAGATACGCAGTATTTT; CDR3 protein: CASSSSEGADTQYF
V gene: TRBV6-2/TRBV6-3; D gene: TRBD1; clone size: -; J gene: TRBJ2-7; CDR3 DNA: TGTGCCAGCAGCATGGGGCAGGGGACAGTTCGATCCTACGAGCAGTACTTC; CDR3 protein: CASSMGQGTVRSYEQYF
V gene: TRBV7-8; D gene: -; clone size: few; J gene: TRBJ1-5; CDR3 DNA: TGTGCCAGCAGCCGGACAGATACGGCCGGCCCCCAGCATTTT; CDR3 protein: CASSRTDTAGPQHF
V gene: TRBV7-9; D gene: -; clone size: once; J gene: TRBJ1-1; CDR3 DNA: TGTGCCAGCAGCTTAGTTCGGGACAAGAACACTGAAGCTTTCTTT; CDR3 protein: CASSLVRDKNTEAFF
V gene: TRBV6-5; D gene: -; clone size: once; J gene: TRBJ1-2; CDR3 DNA: TGTGCCAGCAGTTATAACAGAGGAGGGGTATCCTCCTTC; CDR3 protein: CASSYNRGGVSSF
V gene: TRBV5-6; D gene: TRBD1; clone size: -; J gene: TRBJ1-2; CDR3 DNA: TGTGCCAGCAGCAAGACAGGGGTTCTTGGCTACACCTTC; CDR3 protein: CASSKTGVLGYTF
V gene: TRBV4-2; D gene: TRBD2; clone size: many; J gene: TRBJ2-3; CDR3 DNA: TGTGCCAGCAGCCAAGGAGGACGCTCTAGCGGTGGATTTGGCACAGATACGCAGTATTTT; CDR3 protein: CASSQGGRSSGGFGTDTQYF
V gene: TRBV9; D gene: TRBD1; clone size: -; J gene: TRBJ1-3; CDR3 DNA: TGTGCCAGCAGCGAGGGGGCAGCTCTCTCTGGAAACACCATATATTTT; CDR3 protein: CASSEGAALSGNTIYF
V gene: TRBV25-1; D gene: -; clone size: -; J gene: TRBJ1-3; CDR3 DNA: TGTGCCAGCAGTGAAGGCCGTGGAAACACCATATATTTT; CDR3 protein: CASSEGRGNTIYF
V gene: TRBV6-2/TRBV6-3; D gene: -; clone size: -; J gene: TRBJ2-1; CDR3 DNA: TGTGCCAGCAGTTACGACGGGCTAGCTAGCCACAATGAGCAGTTCTTC; CDR3 protein: CASSYDGLASHNEQFF
V gene: TRBV11-1; D gene: -; clone size: -; J gene: TRBJ2-7; CDR3 DNA: TGTGCCAGCAGCTTAGATGTCCAGGGTACCCGTGAGCAGTACTTC; CDR3 protein: CASSLDVQGTREQYF